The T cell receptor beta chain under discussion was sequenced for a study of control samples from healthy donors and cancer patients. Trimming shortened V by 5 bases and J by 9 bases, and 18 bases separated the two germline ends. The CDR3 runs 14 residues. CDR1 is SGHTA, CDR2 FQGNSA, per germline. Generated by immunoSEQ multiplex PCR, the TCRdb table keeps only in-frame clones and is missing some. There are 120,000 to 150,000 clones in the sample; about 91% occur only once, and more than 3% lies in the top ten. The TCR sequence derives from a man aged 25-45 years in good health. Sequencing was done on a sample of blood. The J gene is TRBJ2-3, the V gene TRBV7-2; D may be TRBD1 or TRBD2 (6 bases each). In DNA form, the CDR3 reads TGTGCCAGCAGCCTCAAACTCGGGGGCGACACGCAGTATTTT. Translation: CASSLKLGGDTQYF.